The present T cell receptor beta chain was sequenced within a study of T cell responses to AZD1222 COVID-19 vaccine. Whole-study results and caveats: Reportedly, nearly half of unique spike TCRs recognized epitopes outside B.1.351/B.1.1.7 mutations.

Sequencing was performed with immunoSEQ multiplex PCR; in TCRdb, only in-frame clones are kept and a portion is missing. The repertoire holds over 150,000 clones, with roughly 93% as singletons. With respect to this clone: Its specificity is not known.

This CDR3 contains 14 residues. CDR1 MDHEN and CDR2 SYDVKM come from the germline V gene. V shed 7 bases and J shed 6 bases, with 15 bases lying between them. The material sequenced was peripheral blood, taken 28 days after the second dose of the MenACWY control vaccine. The rearrangement links TRBV28 to TRBJ2-2; D might be TRBD2 (5 bases). The clonotype comes from an adult who received the MenACWY meningococcal vaccine as a control. The CDR3 DNA is TGTGCCAGCACCCAAGGAGGAGAGGCCGGGGAGCTGTTTTTT. Amino acid sequence: CASTQGGEAGELFF.